Detailed here is one TCR beta chain. The germline V gene encodes CDR1 MNHEY and CDR2 SVGAGI. The CDR3 sequence is 14 residues long. Losses at the gene ends were 7 bases for V and 1 base for J; bases not matched to a gene: 5. The sample comes from a study of blood T cell repertoires in COVID-19. Libraries were prepared by immunoSEQ multiplex PCR; TCRdb keeps only in-frame clonotypes and omits some of them. Of roughly 100,000 clones listed, about 85% are singletons. Material: peripheral blood. The chain joins TRBV6-5 to TRBJ2-7, with 9 bases identical to TRBD2. The TCR originated in a human donor in a cohort sampled during active COVID-19. CDR3 in amino acids: CASNIAGVSYEQYF. Written as DNA, the CDR3 is TGTGCCAGCAATATAGCGGGAGTTTCCTACGAGCAGTACTTC.